This T cell receptor beta chain is drawn from a study of PD-1 blockade in classical Hodgkin lymphoma. This table comes from immunoSEQ multiplex PCR, and its TCRdb copy is limited to in-frame clones, with some not included. The sample contains about 32,000 clones, approximately 90% of which appear only once. The time point: cycle 4 day 1 (C4D1), after around six weeks of nivolumab. Each and every patient relapsed after autologous stem cell transplantation, and patients got differing brentuximab vedotin exposure. Magnetic negative selection was used to purify CD4+ T cells from thawed PBMCs. Patients reached a best response of complete response, partial response or progressive disease. Trimming shortened V by 4 bases and J by 10 bases, and 12 bases separated the two germline ends. Germline V CDR1 and CDR2: SGHVS, FNYEAQ. This CDR3 region has 12 residues.

The chain recombines TRBV7-6 with TRBJ2-3; D not certain. The sample was CD4+ T cells from blood, taken before the fourth cycle of nivolumab. This receptor was identified in a human donor with classical Hodgkin lymphoma. The DNA of the CDR3 is TGTGCCAGCAGCTCCTATGGGGTGTCGCAGTATTTT. Its protein is CASSSYGVSQYF.